One T cell receptor (beta chain) is described in this entry. No antigen is known for it. This entry comes from a study of cytomegalovirus exposure and HLA in healthy donors. The overall study: The same platform was used for the 120 or so validation repertoires as for the 666 first-cohort repertoires, as reported in a later analysis.

Generated by immunoSEQ multiplex PCR, the TCRdb table keeps only in-frame clones and is missing some. The sample carries approximately 82,000 clones, 90% to 95% recorded once. General study results and limits: A classifier reportedly called cytomegalovirus status with high sensitivity and specificity. Altogether, 170 or so TCR beta chains were recorded as cytomegalovirus-associated.

From the roughly 120-subject validation cohort, which was separate from the approximately 670-subject first cohort, the donors were drawn. The germline V and J ends were trimmed by 7 bases and 8 bases, with 18 bases remaining between them. CDR1 is MNHNS, CDR2 SASEGT, per germline. This CDR3 comprises 14 residues. The V and J genes are TRBV6-1 and TRBJ2-1, with D tentatively TRBD1 (5 bases). The receptor's source is a woman younger than 35 in good health and CMV-seronegative. Sequenced: PBMCs. DNA for the CDR3: TGTGCCAGCAATCAGGACATCCGGGTATATGAGCAGTTCTTC. Its translation is CASNQDIRVYEQFF.